The 28 T cell receptor beta chains reported below all come from one sample, sequenced in a study of technical replicates of blood from a handful of donors. The assay was immunoSEQ multiplex PCR, and TCRdb's table has in-frame clones only and misses some. The repertoire holds around 80,000 clones, with around 89% as singletons. Sequences were obtained from T cells isolated from PBMCs. Every receptor here comes from a human donor in good health.

About this clone itself: At one end the junction does not follow the germline gene, possibly because of a read error. The genes are TRBV7-7 and TRBJ1-1; 8 bases agree with TRBD1. Germline lookup yields CDR1 SSHAT and CDR2 FNYEAQ (reference sequence). CDR3 length: 13 residues. CDR3 amino acids: CASSLGQGYEAFF. The CDR3 DNA reads TGTGCTAGCAGCTTAGGACAGGGATATGAAGCTTTCTTT.

The chain links TRBV11-3 to TRBJ2-7; a weak D match, TRBD1 (5 bases). The CDR3 loop spans 12 amino acids. V was trimmed by 2 bases and J by 12 bases, leaving 14 bases between them. Germline loops: CDR1 SGHNT, CDR2 YENEEA. CDR3 nucleotide sequence: TGTGCCAGCAGCTTAAGCAGGGAAGAATCGTACTTC. It codes for CASSLSREESYF.

The V and J genes are TRBV27 and TRBJ2-7; possible D gene TRBD2, 5 bases. The CDR3 loop spans 12 amino acids. Trimming pared 8 bases from V and 0 bases from J, leaving 8 bases between. CDR1 MNHEY and CDR2 SMNVEV come from the germline V gene (reference sequence). This CDR3 reads CASGAGSYEQYF. The DNA of the CDR3 is TGTGCCAGCGGTGCGGGCTCCTACGAGCAGTACTTC.

The J gene is TRBJ2-2, the V gene TRBV10-3, with D maybe TRBD2 (6 bases). Per germline, CDR1 ENHRY and CDR2 SYGVKD. Trimming removed 5 bases at V and 7 bases at J, with 14 bases between. CDR3 length: 14 amino acids. The CDR3 DNA reads as TGTGCCATCAGTAACGCCGGGGGTAGCGGGGAGCTGTTTTTT. Protein product: CAISNAGGSGELFF.

The chain has TRBV29-1 and TRBJ2-1; the match to TRBD2 covers 7 bases. With 7 bases clipped from V and 3 bases from J, the junction kept 12 bases outside the gene matches. Germline CDR1 is SQVTM and CDR2 is ANQGSEA. The CDR3 is 15 amino acids. The CDR3 bases are TGCAGCGGTGGATTATTAGCGGGCAGCTACAATGAGCAGTTCTTC. This codes for CSGGLLAGSYNEQFF.

This clone has just a few counts. This sequence joins TRBV28 and TRBJ1-5, with a possible D match to TRBD1 (5 bases). V lost 7 bases and J lost 1, with 14 bases in between. The length of the CDR3 is 15 residues. Germline-derived CDR1 and CDR2 are MDHEN and SYDVKM. The CDR3 nucleotides read TGTGCCAGCACCCTCCAGGGATTAAGCAATCAGCCCCAGCATTTT. Translation: CASTLQGLSNQPQHF.

This chain links TRBV27 with TRBJ2-7; D is perhaps TRBD2 (5 bases). CDR1 is MNHEY and CDR2 is SMNVEV in the germline V gene (reference sequence). Trimming took 5 bases from V and 2 from J, leaving 13 bases between them. The CDR3 sequence is 14 residues long. The CDR3 DNA reads TGTGCCAGCAGTAACCTCGGACTGACCTACGAGCAGTACTTC. Its protein product is CASSNLGLTYEQYF.

V usage is TRBV6-5 and J usage is TRBJ2-7; TRBD2 aligns across 13 bases. This CDR3 region has 15 residues. The V and J ends lost 6 bases and 4 bases, in that order; junction bases with no gene match: 6. CDR1 MNHEY and CDR2 SVGAGI come from the germline V gene. CDR3 coding DNA: TGTGCCAGCAGCCGACGGACTAGCGGGAGTTACGAGCAGTACTTC. Protein sequence: CASSRRTSGSYEQYF.

The chain is built from TRBV28 and TRBJ1-2; possible D gene TRBD1, 5 bases. V lost 1 base, J lost 0 bases, and 9 bases lay in between. The CDR3 runs 15 residues. From germline, CDR1 is MDHEN and CDR2 SYDVKM. CDR3 bases: TGTGCCAGCAGTTTATCGGGGGGAGCTAACTATGGCTACACCTTC. Protein sequence: CASSLSGGANYGYTF.

The chain is built from TRBV2 and TRBJ1-5; 8 bases align to TRBD1. Germline trimming cut 5 bases from V and 1 base from J; bases unmatched to any gene: 19. CDR1 is SNHLY and CDR2 is FYNNEI in the germline V gene. This CDR3 has 20 amino acids. As DNA, the CDR3 is TGTGCCAGCAGTATCCCTTTCTCTTCCCGGGACAGGAACAGCAATCAGCCCCAGCATTTT. It codes for CASSIPFSSRDRNSNQPQHF.

This chain joins TRBV27 and TRBJ2-1; 7 nucleotides align to TRBD2. Germline values: CDR1 MNHEY, CDR2 SMNVEV (reference sequence). J was trimmed by 6 bases and V by 7 bases; bases with no gene match: 9. The CDR3 covers 14 residues. The DNA of the CDR3 is TGTGCCAGCATGAGAGGGAGGGTGGGCAATGAGCAGTTCTTC. This translates into CASMRGRVGNEQFF.

V gene TRBV28 combines with J gene TRBJ1-3; perhaps TRBD1 as D (5 bases). Germline CDR1 and CDR2: MDHEN and SYDVKM. The V end was cut by 9 bases, the J end by 0 bases, with 12 bases between. The CDR3 sequence is 14 residues long. CDR3 sequence reads: CASHPGLSGNTIYF. The CDR3 DNA reads as TGTGCCAGTCATCCGGGACTCTCTGGAAACACCATATATTTT.

V is TRBV6-5 and J is TRBJ2-7; 8 bases fit TRBD1. This CDR3 is built from 15 residues. Germline V CDR1 and CDR2: MNHEY, SVGAGI. Germline trimming cut 4 bases from V and 1 base from J; bases unmatched to any gene: 6. The CDR3 here is CASSSGQAESYEQYF. The CDR3, as DNA: TGTGCCAGCAGTTCGGGACAGGCGGAATCCTACGAGCAGTACTTC.

The chain combines TRBV7-2 with TRBJ2-1; 12 bases fit TRBD2. The CDR3 runs 17 residues. Germline V gene lookup returns CDR1 SGHTA and CDR2 FQGNSA. Losses at the gene ends were 5 bases for V and 0 bases for J; bases not matched to a gene: 5. The CDR3 spells CASSQSTSGSSYNEQFF. As DNA, the CDR3 is TGTGCCAGCAGCCAGTCGACTAGCGGGAGCTCCTACAATGAGCAGTTCTTC.

V gene TRBV27 combines with J gene TRBJ2-7, with a possible D match to TRBD2 (6 bases). V was pared by 3 bases and J by 2 bases, with 11 bases between. CDR3 length equals 14 residues. Germline V gene lookup returns CDR1 MNHEY and CDR2 SMNVEV (reference sequence). The CDR3 sequence: CASSFARLAYEQYF. The CDR3 region has the DNA TGTGCCAGCAGTTTTGCGAGACTAGCCTACGAGCAGTACTTC.

This clone was recorded only once. V and J are TRBV6-5 and TRBJ2-7; TRBD2 matches at 8 bases. The V gene's germline CDR1 is MNHEY and CDR2 SVGAGI. This CDR3 is built from 16 residues. The junction had 10 bases not matched to a gene; V was cut back by 0 bases and J by 6 bases. DNA of the CDR3: TGTGCCAGCAGTTACTCAGCGGGAGAAGAGGTGGGCGAGCAGTACTTC. Translated: CASSYSAGEEVGEQYF.

V and J are TRBV4-2 and TRBJ2-2; 7 bases map to TRBD1. After removal of 4 bases from V and 3 bases from J, the junction contained 8 bases not matched to a gene. The CDR3 is 16 amino acids. CDR1 is LGHNA and CDR2 is YNFKEQ in the germline V gene. CDR3 in amino acids: CASSPLGTVYTGELFF. CDR3 in DNA: TGTGCCAGCAGCCCCCTTGGGACAGTATACACCGGGGAGCTGTTTTTT.

On this clone: The sample holds other DNA sequences that translate to the same CDR3. V and J are TRBV9 and TRBJ2-5; 7 bases are shared with TRBD2. CDR1 SGDLS and CDR2 YYNGEE come from the germline V gene. Trimming took 4 bases from V and 4 from J; bases not matched to a gene: 7. The CDR3 runs to 14 residues. CDR3 DNA sequence: TGTGCCAGCAGCCCCTCGGGAGGCGGAGAGACCCAGTACTTC. Translating it yields CASSPSGGGETQYF.

The chain couples TRBV15 to TRBJ2-7, with D maybe TRBD2 (6 bases). The germline V gene encodes CDR1 LNHNV and CDR2 YYDKDF (reference sequence). V lost 4 bases, J lost 5 bases, and 18 bases lay in between. The CDR3 is 15 residues long. The CDR3 region has the DNA TGTGCCACCAGCAACGGTGTCTGGGGAGGAAACGAGCAGTACTTC. Translation: CATSNGVWGGNEQYF. Together with reference TRBV15 and TRBJ2-7, the CDR3 gives the full variable domain: DAMVIQNPRYQVTQFGKPVTLSCSQTLNHNVMYWYQQKSSQAPKLLFHYYDKDFNNEADTPDNFQSRRPNTSFCFLDIRSPGLGDTAMYLCATSNGVWGGNEQYFGPGTRLTVT.

The V and J genes are TRBV5-1 and TRBJ2-3; 9 bases map to TRBD1. The V and J ends lost 2 bases and 3 bases, in that order; junction bases with no gene match: 1. Germline CDR1 SGHRS, CDR2 YFSETQ. The CDR3 covers 14 residues. CDR3 loop: CASSLDRGTDTQYF. CDR3 in DNA: TGCGCCAGCAGCTTAGACAGGGGGACAGATACGCAGTATTTT.

V is TRBV4-1 and J is TRBJ1-4, with D perhaps matching TRBD1 (5 bases). The germline V gene encodes CDR1 MGHRA and CDR2 YSYEKL. With 1 base removed from V and 0 bases from J, the gap between germline ends came to 12 bases. The CDR3 spans 17 residues. The CDR3 region is CASSQGRGVSTNEKLFF. The CDR3 DNA is TGCGCCAGCAGCCAAGGCCGGGGGGTATCAACTAATGAAAAACTGTTTTTT.

V is TRBV6-1 and J is TRBJ2-6, with 10 positions matching TRBD1. The length of the CDR3 is 16 residues. J was trimmed by 4 bases and V by 4 bases; bases with no gene match: 4. The germline V gene encodes CDR1 MNHNS and CDR2 SASEGT. The CDR3 sequence: CASSGQGAAGANVLTF. CDR3 DNA: TGTGCCAGCAGTGGACAGGGGGCGGCGGGGGCCAACGTCCTGACTTTC.

This chain uses TRBV5-1 with TRBJ2-5; TRBD2 matches at 7 bases. V shed 0 bases, J shed 4 bases, and the junction held 18 bases outside the gene matches. The CDR3 consists of 19 residues. Per the germline V gene, CDR1 is SGHRS and CDR2 is YFSETQ. This chain's CDR3 is CASSLAPSGLLSLSETQYF. The CDR3 region has the DNA TGCGCCAGCAGCTTGGCCCCTAGCGGACTCCTCTCCTTATCAGAGACCCAGTACTTC.

The chain recombines TRBV7-9 with TRBJ2-3; 11 bases line up with TRBD2. V gave up 2 bases and J gave up 2 bases; unmatched junction bases: 12. CDR3 size: 19 residues. Germline V CDR1 and CDR2: SEHNR, FQNEAQ (reference sequence). As DNA, the CDR3 is TGTGCCAGCAGCTTAAGTAGGCCGAGGACTAGCGGGTTCACAGATACGCAGTATTTT. Its protein is CASSLSRPRTSGFTDTQYF. Drawing the rest from reference TRBV7-9 and TRBJ2-3, the complete variable domain is DTGVSQNPRHKITKRGQNVTFRCDPISEHNRLYWYRQTLGQGPEFLTYFQNEAQLEKSRLLSDRFSAERPKGSFSTLEIQRTEQGDSAMYLCASSLSRPRTSGFTDTQYFGPGTRLTVL.

This chain connects TRBV30 to TRBJ2-3, with 12 nucleotides matching TRBD1. This CDR3 has 15 residues. V trimming: 3 bases; J trimming: 4 bases; junction bases outside the gene matches: 5. Germline lookup yields CDR1 GTSNPN and CDR2 SVGIG (reference sequence). The CDR3 sequence is CAWSPGTGGADTQYF. The DNA of the CDR3 is TGTGCCTGGAGCCCCGGGACAGGGGGCGCAGATACGCAGTATTTT.

This chain connects TRBV7-9 to TRBJ1-1, with D maybe TRBD1 (5 bases). Looked up from germline, CDR1 is SEHNR and CDR2 is FQNEAQ (reference sequence). The V end lost 3 bases, the J end lost 5 bases, and 10 bases lay between the germline ends. This CDR3 comprises 13 residues. Here the CDR3 DNA reads TGTGCCAGCAGCTTGAGGGAGGGGACTGAAGCTTTCTTT. This gives the protein CASSLREGTEAFF.

Remarks on this clone: Other DNA sequences in the same sample also yield this CDR3. The chain recombines TRBV7-9 with TRBJ2-7; a possible D gene is TRBD2 (6 bases). Germline V lookup: CDR1 SEHNR, CDR2 FQNEAQ (reference sequence). Trimming pared 0 bases from V and 1 base from J, leaving 7 bases between. This CDR3 spans 14 amino acids. CDR3 DNA sequence: TGTGCCAGCAGCTTAGCGGGAGGTTCCTACGAGCAGTACTTC. Its protein is CASSLAGGSYEQYF.

The sample holds a few counts of this clone. The genes are TRBV30 and TRBJ1-1, with D perhaps TRBD1 (5 bases). Trimming shortened V by 2 bases and J by 6 bases, and 16 bases separated the two germline ends. Germline V gives CDR1 GTSNPN, CDR2 SVGIG (reference sequence). This CDR3 contains 14 residues. DNA of the CDR3: TGTGCCTGGAGTAGACCACAGTGGGGCTCTGAAGCTTTCTTT. This sequence encodes CAWSRPQWGSEAFF.